This TCR beta chain originates from a study of OX40 agonist ivuxolimab in advanced cancers. About the research overall: Mean age around 60 years, range 23 to 79; 82.7% male. Partial response was recorded in three patients: one hepatocellular carcinoma and two cutaneous melanoma cases.

It was autoimmune disease history or systemic immunosuppression that excluded patients. Overall study results and limits: There were, on average, more expanded clones in CD8+ T cells than in CD4+.

Germline loops: CDR1 GTSNPN, CDR2 SVGIG (reference sequence). V lost 4 bases and J 8 bases, leaving 8 bases between the germline ends. The CDR3 length is 11 residues. With respect to this clone: Its antigen is still unknown.

Method: immunoSEQ multiplex PCR; TCRdb's copy keeps in-frame clones and lacks some. The top ten clones hold about 4% of a sample with tens of thousands of clones, approximately 90% of them seen once. The rearrangement joins TRBV30 to TRBJ1-4; D unclear. This material consisted of CD4+ or CD8+ T cells sorted from blood, taken in a trial of the OX40 agonist ivuxolimab. The receptor's source is an adult with an advanced solid tumor such as melanoma, head and neck, liver or kidney cancer. The CDR3 bases are TGTGCCTGGAACAGTGAAGAAAAACTGTTTTTT. Protein: CAWNSEEKLFF.